This TCR beta chain originates from a study of T cells after yellow fever vaccination. Findings and limits, study-wide: Vaccine-responding clonotypes were almost all undetectable in sorted memory subsets on day 0. Contamination by abundant bulk-population clonotypes could be present in FACS-sorted repertoires.

Generation of TCR cDNA used 5'RACE template switching (which added a universal primer site and UMIs). TCRdb itself ran the 5' RACE reads through MiXCR, one entry per CDR3 protein. The data contain about 53,000 distinct CDR3 sequences, about 5.2% of them singletons. This clonotype showed up many times. This CDR3 has 16 residues. The V and J ends lost 0 bases and 0 bases respectively, with 12 bases between them. Germline CDR1 is SGHRS and CDR2 is YFSETQ. This receptor was taken from a man aged 18 to 29 who received the YFV17D yellow fever vaccine. The sample was PBMCs, either bulk or a sorted T-cell subset (CD4+, CD8+, memory, or dextramer-sorted; not recorded which), taken on the day of the yellow fever booster vaccination. The chain uses TRBV5-1 and TRBJ2-5, with D hard to call. The CDR3 protein is CASSLAASNDQETQYF. Written as DNA, the CDR3 is TGCGCCAGCAGCTTGGCGGCGAGTAATGACCAAGAGACCCAGTACTTC.